One sample yielded the 26 T cell receptor beta chains listed below, sequenced in a study of shared clonotypes between healthy human individuals. Some clones are missing from TCRdb's copy, which holds only in-frame ones; the method was immunoSEQ multiplex PCR. This repertoire shows 450,000 to 500,000 clones, around 80% found once; its top ten account for around 12%. Sequencing was performed on PBMCs. Receptors originate from a woman between 35 and 50 years old in good health. Some clones in this sample may be carry-over from other donors' samples.

This chain uses TRBV4-1 with TRBJ1-4, with 11 bases fitting TRBD1. Germline loops: CDR1 MGHRA, CDR2 YSYEKL. The trim removed 5 bases at V and 4 bases at J, leaving 3 bases unmatched. CDR3 length: 15 amino acids. The CDR3 spells CASSTGTGGNEKLFF. The CDR3, as DNA: TGCGCCAGCAGCACAGGGACAGGGGGTAATGAAAAACTGTTTTTT.

This chain uses TRBV19 with TRBJ2-1; 13 nucleotides align to TRBD2. With V trimmed by 4 bases and J by 6 bases, 9 bases remained unmatched. The germline gives CDR1 LNHDA, CDR2 SQIVND (reference sequence). The CDR3 length is 17 residues. The DNA of the CDR3 is TGTGCCAGTAGTAGGACTAGCGGGAGCGCCCGATCCAATGAGCAGTTCTTC. Amino acid sequence: CASSRTSGSARSNEQFF.

The rearrangement links TRBV4-3 to TRBJ2-1; D call uncertain. V lost 4 bases and J 0 bases, leaving 10 bases between the germline ends. The CDR3 is 15 residues long. The germline V gene encodes CDR1 LGHNA and CDR2 YSLEER. The CDR3 DNA follows: TGCGCCAGCAGCCCATACATCTTCTCCTACAATGAGCAGTTCTTC. It translates to CASSPYIFSYNEQFF.

This rearrangement joins TRBV9 to TRBJ2-2, with D possibly being TRBD1 (5 bases). The CDR3 has 13 residues. The V and J ends lost 0 bases and 5 bases respectively, with 5 bases between them. Per germline, CDR1 SGDLS and CDR2 YYNGEE. CDR3 sequence: CASSVGQTGELFF. CDR3 DNA: TGTGCCAGCAGCGTAGGACAGACCGGGGAGCTGTTTTTT.

This chain links TRBV4-1 with TRBJ2-2; 9 bases map to TRBD2. With 3 bases clipped from V and 4 bases from J, the junction kept 21 bases outside the gene matches. The germline CDR1 and CDR2 sequences are MGHRA and YSYEKL. CDR3 size: 21 residues. The CDR3 DNA is TGCGCCAGCAGCCAGGGCCTGCTAGCGGGACCTCCCAACCGGGGCACCGGGGAGCTGTTTTTT. Protein sequence: CASSQGLLAGPPNRGTGELFF.

The chain combines TRBV6-1 with TRBJ2-7; no reliable D call. This CDR3 contains 11 residues. Germline V gene sequence: CDR1 MNHNS, CDR2 SASEGT. Trimming removed 2 bases at V and 10 bases at J, with 9 bases between. CDR3 in DNA: TGTGCCAGCAGTGAATGGTCAGCACAGTACTTC. Its protein is CASSEWSAQYF.

The table lists this clone with many counts. The chain carries TRBV30 and TRBJ2-3; D not certain. The CDR3 length is 14 residues. The V gene's germline CDR1 is GTSNPN and CDR2 SVGIG (reference sequence). V lost 1 base to trimming and J lost 5 bases, with 13 bases between them. CDR3 sequence reads: CAWSDHGEVDTQYF. CDR3 DNA sequence: TGTGCCTGGAGTGACCACGGAGAGGTAGATACGCAGTATTTT.

The CDR3 bases are TGCGCCAGCAGCCAAGCGGGAGGGCGGAATACGCAGTATTTT. It is translated as CASSQAGGRNTQYF. This sequence joins TRBV4-1 and TRBJ2-3, with TRBD2 identical over 8 bases. The CDR3 sequence is 14 residues long. J lost 7 bases, V lost 1 base, and 4 bases had no gene match. Germline assignment: CDR1 MGHRA and CDR2 YSYEKL.

DNA of the CDR3: TGTGCCAGCAGCTTTGGGGGTGCCGGAAACACCATATATTTT. Amino acid sequence: CASSFGGAGNTIYF. This chain connects TRBV7-3 to TRBJ1-3; a weak D match, TRBD1 (5 bases). Germline V gives CDR1 SGHTA, CDR2 FQGTGA. There are 14 residues in the CDR3. V was pared by 3 bases and J by 4 bases, with 10 bases between.

In its sample, this clone was seen once. The chain recombines TRBV19 with TRBJ1-5; D remains unclear. V was trimmed by 3 bases and J by 2 bases, leaving 5 bases between them. Germline V gives CDR1 LNHDA, CDR2 SQIVND (reference sequence). There are 13 residues in the CDR3. CDR3 sequence reads: CASSIERNQPQHF. CDR3 coding DNA: TGTGCCAGTAGTATCGAGCGCAATCAGCCCCAGCATTTT.

In regard to this clone: This likely comes from a read error, as the CDR3 has no conserved phenylalanine or tryptophan at its end. The genes are TRBV2 and TRBJ2-7, with D hard to call. V lost 7 bases to trimming and J lost 1 base, with 14 bases between them. CDR1 and CDR2 (germline): SNHLY, FYNNEI. The CDR3 is made up of 14 amino acids. The CDR3 reads CASTGPAYSYEQYL. CDR3 sequence (DNA): TGTGCCAGCACCGGCCCGGCATATTCCTACGAGCAGTACCTC.

The V gene is TRBV2, the J gene TRBJ2-4; the match to TRBD2 covers 15 bases. This CDR3 is built from 15 residues. The J segment lost 8 bases and the V segment lost 8 bases, leaving 7 bases of the junction unmatched. Germline-derived CDR1 and CDR2 are SNHLY and FYNNEI. The DNA of the CDR3 is TGTGCCAGCGGCGGGACTAGCGGGAGGAGGGACATTCAGTACTTC. It is translated as CASGGTSGRRDIQYF. Full variable domain (missing parts from reference TRBV2 and TRBJ2-4): EPEVTQTPSHQVTQMGQEVILRCVPISNHLYFYWYRQILGQKVEFLVSFYNNEISEKSEIFDDQFSVERPDGSNFTLKIRSTKLEDSAMYFCASGGTSGRRDIQYFGAGTRLSVL.

The chain uses TRBV5-4 and TRBJ2-1; D not certain. Per germline, CDR1 SGHNT and CDR2 YYREEE (reference sequence). This CDR3 is built from 14 residues. V was pared by 0 bases and J by 6 bases, with 10 bases between. This chain's CDR3 is CASSLGLGANEQFF. The CDR3 DNA reads TGTGCCAGCAGCTTGGGGTTAGGCGCCAATGAGCAGTTCTTC.

The chain combines TRBV4-2 with TRBJ2-1, with D possibly TRBD1 on 5 matching bases. The CDR3 is 13 residues long. The germline V and J ends were trimmed by 4 bases and 7 bases, with 11 bases remaining between them. CDR1 is LGHNA, CDR2 YNFKEQ, per germline. The CDR3 region is CASSRFRGNEQFF. CDR3 DNA: TGTGCCAGCAGCCGTTTTAGGGGTAATGAGCAGTTCTTC.

As concerns this clone: Relative to the germline gene, one junction end is altered; a read error may explain this. The chain couples TRBV7-8 to TRBJ2-1; 8 bases map to TRBD2. From germline, CDR1 is SGHVS and CDR2 FQNEAQ. The CDR3 extends over 16 amino acids. This CDR3 reads CASSLGNGRAYNEQFF. The CDR3 DNA is TGTGCCAGCAGCTTAGGGAACGGGAGGGCCTATAATGAGCAGTTCTTC.

This chain uses TRBV10-2 with TRBJ1-2; D gene ambiguous. CDR3 size: 16 residues. Trimming took 7 bases from V and 0 from J, leaving 18 bases between them. Looked up from germline, CDR1 is WSHSY and CDR2 is SAAADI. The DNA for the CDR3 is TGCGCCAGCACAGAGGGAGAGGGCCAAGCTAACTATGGCTACACCTTC. Protein product: CASTEGEGQANYGYTF.

This chain connects TRBV9 to TRBJ2-7; D remains unclear. CDR1 and CDR2 (germline): SGDLS, YYNGEE. V lost 1 base, J lost 5 bases, and 16 bases lay in between. This CDR3 comprises 15 residues. CDR3 DNA: TGTGCCAGCAGCGTAAGCCCGATCAGCACGGACGAGCAGTACTTC. Its translation: CASSVSPISTDEQYF.

V usage is TRBV7-9 and J usage is TRBJ2-5; 7 bases match TRBD2. The CDR3 runs to 14 residues. Germline V gene sequence: CDR1 SEHNR, CDR2 FQNEAQ (reference sequence). After removal of 5 bases from V and 1 base from J, the junction contained 4 bases not matched to a gene. CDR3 coding DNA: TGTGCCAGCAGCGCTAGCGGCACCCAAGAGACCCAGTACTTC. Residues: CASSASGTQETQYF. Full variable domain (missing parts from reference TRBV7-9 and TRBJ2-5): DTGVSQNPRHKITKRGQNVTFRCDPISEHNRLYWYRQTLGQGPEFLTYFQNEAQLEKSRLLSDRFSAERPKGSFSTLEIQRTEQGDSAMYLCASSASGTQETQYFGPGTRLLVL.

Notes on this clone: A far bigger clonotype differs at one base, so this is likely a read error. Distinct nucleotide sequences in the sample also encode this CDR3. The rearrangement uses TRBV29-1 and TRBJ2-3; possibly TRBD1 for D (6 bases). The ends were cut back, 3 bases at V and 7 bases at J, with 8 bases in the middle. The CDR3 has 11 residues. Germline loops: CDR1 SQVTM, CDR2 ANQGSEA. CDR3 sequence (DNA): TGCAGCGTTGAGACAGGAAATACGCAGTATTTT. Protein product: CSVETGNTQYF.

The CDR3 reads CASSPVGQPAYNEQFF. For the CDR3, the DNA is TGTGCCAGCAGCCCCGTCGGACAGCCAGCCTACAATGAGCAGTTCTTC. The rearrangement joins TRBV11-3 to TRBJ2-1, with D possibly matching TRBD1 (6 bases). This CDR3 contains 16 residues. Germline CDR1 SGHNT, CDR2 YENEEA. Trimming took 5 bases from V and 2 from J, leaving 16 bases between them.

This clone came up once. The V gene is TRBV10-2, the J gene TRBJ2-7, with 7 bases aligning to TRBD2. This CDR3 has 12 amino acids. The germline CDR1 and CDR2 sequences are WSHSY and SAAADI. With 6 bases clipped from V and 3 bases from J, the junction kept 2 bases outside the gene matches. In nucleotides, the CDR3 is TGCGCCAGCAGGGGAGGGAGCTACGAGCAGTACTTC. This encodes CASRGGSYEQYF.

The CDR3 region is CASSFLEGIPPRHTGELFF. In DNA, the CDR3 is TGTGCCAGCAGCTTTCTTGAGGGGATCCCCCCTAGACACACCGGGGAGCTGTTTTTT. The chain is built from TRBV5-6 and TRBJ2-2; D may correspond to TRBD1 or TRBD2 (5 bases each). Trimming removed 2 bases at V and 3 bases at J, with 23 bases between. Germline lookup yields CDR1 SGHDT and CDR2 YYEEEE. The CDR3 runs 19 residues.

V and J are TRBV19 and TRBJ1-1; TRBD1 aligns across 12 bases. Germline V gives CDR1 LNHDA, CDR2 SQIVND (reference sequence). This CDR3 is 16 amino acids long. Unmatched junction bases numbered 8, after V lost 5 bases and J lost 4 bases. CDR3 region: CASSAGQGAGGTEAFF. Here the CDR3 DNA reads TGTGCCAGTAGTGCGGGACAGGGGGCCGGAGGCACTGAAGCTTTCTTT.

This clone has more than one count but fewer than ten. The V and J genes are TRBV5-1 and TRBJ2-2; D perhaps matches TRBD2 (6 bases). Germline lookup yields CDR1 SGHRS and CDR2 YFSETQ. V was clipped by 0 bases and J by 4 bases, with 16 bases between them. The CDR3 runs to 17 residues. The DNA for the CDR3 is TGCGCCAGCAGCTTGGACGCTCCGGGACTGGGCACCGGGGAGCTGTTTTTT. This sequence encodes CASSLDAPGLGTGELFF. The full variable domain, rest sourced from reference TRBV5-1 and TRBJ2-2, is KAGVTQTPRYLIKTRGQQVTLSCSPISGHRSVSWYQQTPGQGLQFLFEYFSETQRNKGNFPGRFSGRQFSNSRSEMNVSTLELGDSALYLCASSLDAPGLGTGELFFGEGSRLTVL.

The chain couples TRBV2 to TRBJ2-5; D is ambiguous. Trimming pared 4 bases from V and 2 bases from J, leaving 8 bases between. This CDR3 has 13 amino acids. CDR1 is SNHLY, CDR2 FYNNEI, per germline. As DNA, the CDR3 is TGTGCCAGCAGTGTGGTGCCACAAGAGACCCAGTACTTC. Encoded protein: CASSVVPQETQYF.

On this clone: A junction boundary mismatches the germline segment, possibly from a read error. The chain employs TRBV2 and TRBJ2-2, with 7 bases fitting TRBD1. Germline-derived CDR1 and CDR2 are SNHLY and FYNNEI. CDR3 length: 13 residues. CDR3 sequence: CAHRGGKHRGAVF. CDR3 in DNA: TGTGCCCACAGGGGCGGCAAACACCGGGGAGCTGTTTTT.